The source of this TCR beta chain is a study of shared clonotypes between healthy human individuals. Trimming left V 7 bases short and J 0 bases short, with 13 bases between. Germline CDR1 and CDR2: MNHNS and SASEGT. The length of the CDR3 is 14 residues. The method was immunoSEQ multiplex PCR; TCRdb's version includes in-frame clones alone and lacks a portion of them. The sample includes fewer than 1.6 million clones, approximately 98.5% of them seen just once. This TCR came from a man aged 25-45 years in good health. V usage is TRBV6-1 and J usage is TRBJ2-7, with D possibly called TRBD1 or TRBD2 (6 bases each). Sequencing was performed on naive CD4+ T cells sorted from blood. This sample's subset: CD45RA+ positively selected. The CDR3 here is CASTGAPSSYEQYF. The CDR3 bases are TGTGCCAGCACGGGGGCCCCGAGCTCCTACGAGCAGTACTTC.